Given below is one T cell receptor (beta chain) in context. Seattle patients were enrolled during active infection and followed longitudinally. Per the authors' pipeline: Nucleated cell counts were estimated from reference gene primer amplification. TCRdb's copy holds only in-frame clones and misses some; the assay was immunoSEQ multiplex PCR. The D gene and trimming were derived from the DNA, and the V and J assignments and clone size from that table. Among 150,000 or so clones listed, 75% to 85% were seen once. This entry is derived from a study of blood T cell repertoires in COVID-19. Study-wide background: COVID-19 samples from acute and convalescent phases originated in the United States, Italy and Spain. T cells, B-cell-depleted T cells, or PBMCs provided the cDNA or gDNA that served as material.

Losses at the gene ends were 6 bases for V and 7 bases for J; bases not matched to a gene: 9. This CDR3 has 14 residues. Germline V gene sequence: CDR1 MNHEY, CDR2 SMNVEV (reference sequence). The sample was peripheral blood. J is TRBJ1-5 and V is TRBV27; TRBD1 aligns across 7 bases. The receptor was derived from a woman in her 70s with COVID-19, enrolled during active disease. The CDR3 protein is CASSQTGWNQPQHF. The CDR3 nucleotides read TGTGCCAGCAGCCAGACAGGGTGGAACCAGCCCCAGCATTTT.